The 11 T cell receptor beta chains given below trace back to one sample, sequenced in a study of T cells after yellow fever vaccination. TCRdb called the 5' RACE reads again in MiXCR, with one record for every CDR3 protein. This table holds under 600,000 distinct CDR3 sequences, roughly 13% found once. The material was PBMCs, obtained on the day of the yellow fever booster vaccination. These receptors were obtained from a man aged 25 to 40 who received the YFV17D yellow fever vaccine.

V and J are TRBV27 and TRBJ2-3; D ambiguous. V gave up 3 bases and J gave up 4 bases, with 14 bases separating them. Germline-derived CDR1 and CDR2 are MNHEY and SMNVEV (reference sequence). This CDR3 has 15 amino acids. The CDR3 is CASSFLPNEPDTQYF. CDR3 nucleotides: TGTGCCAGCAGTTTTCTACCTAACGAGCCAGATACGCAGTATTTT.

This clonotype was detected only a few times. The CDR3 nucleotides read TGTGCCAGCAGTTTACAGGGAGGGGCCTACAATGAGCAGTTCTTC. Encoded protein: CASSLQGGAYNEQFF. The chain carries TRBV28 and TRBJ2-1, with TRBD2 matching over 7 bases. CDR1 and CDR2 from the germline V gene are MDHEN and SYDVKM. The CDR3 totals 15 residues. With V trimmed by 2 bases and J by 2 bases, 3 bases remained unmatched.

This clonotype was found many times. The V call is TRBV20-1, the J call TRBJ2-5, with a tentative D call TRBD2 (5 bases). CDR1 is DFQATT and CDR2 is SNEGSKA in the germline V gene (reference sequence). V lost 4 bases to trimming and J lost 7 bases, with 19 bases between them. The CDR3 consists of 14 residues. CDR3 in amino acids: CSATKDWPSATQYF. Written as DNA, the CDR3 is TGCAGTGCTACCAAGGACTGGCCCAGTGCGACCCAGTACTTC.

This clonotype was observed a few times. The genes are TRBV6-2 or TRBV6-3 and TRBJ2-6, with D possibly matching TRBD1 (6 bases). Germline V gives CDR1 MNHEY, CDR2 SVGEGT. V was trimmed by 6 bases and J by 0 bases, leaving 12 bases between them. The CDR3 extends over 16 amino acids. The CDR3 sequence is CASRLLDSSGANVLTF. CDR3 nucleotide sequence: TGTGCCAGCAGGCTCCTGGACAGCTCTGGGGCCAACGTCCTGACTTTC.

This clonotype was counted only a few times. In nucleotides, the CDR3 is TGCAGCGTTGGGGGACAGGGGGCAGATACGCAGTATTTT. Its translation is CSVGGQGADTQYF. The chain carries TRBV29-1 and TRBJ2-3; 11 bases are shared with TRBD1. Germline V gives CDR1 SQVTM, CDR2 ANQGSEA. This CDR3 is built from 13 residues. The trim removed 4 bases at V and 4 bases at J, leaving 1 base unmatched.

The chain joins TRBV6-1 to TRBJ2-7, with D possibly matching TRBD2 (6 bases). This CDR3 has 16 amino acids. V was trimmed by 7 bases and J by 4 bases, leaving 23 bases between them. Germline lookup yields CDR1 MNHNS and CDR2 SASEGT. CDR3 region: CASTPGYGGTGYEQYF. The CDR3 region has the DNA TGTGCCAGCACCCCTGGGTACGGCGGGACCGGATACGAGCAGTACTTC.

The chain couples TRBV14 to TRBJ1-5, with 7 nucleotides matching TRBD1. The J segment lost 0 bases and the V segment lost 1 base, leaving 9 bases of the junction unmatched. Germline values: CDR1 SGHDN, CDR2 FVKESK. This CDR3 is built from 18 residues. CDR3 coding DNA: TGTGCCAGCAGCCAAGTCCATCCGGGACAGCTTAGCAATCAGCCCCAGCATTTT. It translates to CASSQVHPGQLSNQPQHF.

This sequence joins TRBV5-1 and TRBJ2-1; D remains unclear. CDR3 length equals 13 residues. Germline V CDR1 and CDR2: SGHRS, YFSETQ. V dropped 3 bases and J dropped 5 bases, with 9 bases sitting between them. This CDR3 reads CASSSLSDNEQFF. In DNA form, the CDR3 reads TGCGCCAGCAGCTCGCTCTCTGACAATGAGCAGTTCTTC.

This clonotype was found many times. The chain uses TRBV5-5 and TRBJ2-2; 7 nucleotides align to TRBD1. This CDR3 is built from 12 residues. Germline V gene lookup returns CDR1 SGHKS and CDR2 YYEKEE (reference sequence). J was trimmed by 6 bases and V by 5 bases; bases with no gene match: 1. CDR3 sequence reads: CASRTGPGELFF. CDR3 DNA: TGTGCCAGCAGGACAGGGCCCGGGGAGCTGTTTTTT.

This chain joins TRBV20-1 and TRBJ1-5; no reliable D call. The V end was cut by 2 bases, the J end by 4 bases, with 6 bases between. This CDR3 contains 12 residues. Germline loops: CDR1 DFQATT, CDR2 SNEGSKA (reference sequence). CDR3 DNA: TGCAGTGCTAGACGAACTAATCAGCCCCAGCATTTT. Protein sequence: CSARRTNQPQHF.

This clonotype was seen a handful of times. Mismatch with germline at one junction end may stem from a read error. The V gene is TRBV6-2 or TRBV6-3, the J gene TRBJ2-7, with D possibly TRBD2 on 6 matching bases. This CDR3 has 12 residues. CDR1 is MNHEY, CDR2 SVGEGT, per germline. CDR3 coding DNA: TGTGCCAGCAGCAAAACCGGGACTGGATGCCACTTC. It encodes CASSKTGTGCHF.